This TCR beta chain is from a study of shared clonotypes between healthy human individuals. Study as a whole: A couple of female and a few male donors aged 18 to 49 were enrolled.

CD8 cells classed as naive were CD45RO-negative and positively selected for CCR7, excluding terminally differentiated effector memory CD45RA+ cells. Each subset's genomic DNA was shared equally among a number of immunoSEQ plates. It was around 180 ng DNA, 28,000 or so T cell genomes, that sorted-subset replicate PCRs used. The method was immunoSEQ multiplex PCR; TCRdb's version includes in-frame clones alone and lacks a portion of them. The sample has roughly 600,000 clones; roughly 98% are singletons. CDR1 LGHNA and CDR2 YSLEER come from the germline V gene. V lost 0 bases and J 5 bases, leaving 11 bases between the germline ends. This CDR3 is built from 15 residues.

The source of this sequence is a young man in good health. The specimen sequenced was naive CD8+ T cells sorted from blood. The chain has TRBV4-3 and TRBJ2-4; tentatively, D is TRBD2 (5 bases). The CDR3 sequence is CASSQDRAGQNIQYF. CDR3 bases: TGCGCCAGCAGCCAAGATCGTGCGGGCCAAAACATTCAGTACTTC.